The 12 T cell receptor beta chains given below trace back to one sample, sequenced in a study of cytomegalovirus exposure and HLA in healthy donors. PCR used 60 Vbeta primers and 13 Jbeta primers. Assay: immunoSEQ multiplex PCR; the TCRdb copy retains only in-frame clones and omits some. The sample yields approximately 180,000 clones, around 90% seen once. Sequences were obtained from PBMCs. These receptors came from a woman younger than 35 in good health and CMV-seronegative.

The chain is built from TRBV20-1 and TRBJ2-7, with D possibly TRBD2 on 5 matching bases. The ends were cut back, 5 bases at V and 4 bases at J, with 9 bases in the middle. This CDR3 comprises 11 residues. Germline lookup yields CDR1 DFQATT and CDR2 SNEGSKA (reference sequence). The CDR3 DNA reads as TGCAGTGCTGGCGAGGGTTACGAGCAGTACTTC. Protein sequence: CSAGEGYEQYF.

The V call is TRBV2, the J call TRBJ1-2; D is unresolved. V gave up 2 bases and J gave up 8 bases, with 12 bases separating them. CDR1 is SNHLY and CDR2 is FYNNEI in the germline V gene. The CDR3 loop spans 13 amino acids. The CDR3 reads CASSESPGMGYTF. In nucleotides, the CDR3 is TGTGCCAGCAGTGAATCCCCCGGGATGGGCTACACCTTC.

As regards this clone: The sample has other DNA sequences that encode this CDR3 too. The chain joins TRBV27 to TRBJ2-7; TRBD1 matches at 9 bases. The CDR3 consists of 14 residues. V lost 2 bases to trimming and J lost 4 bases; unmatched junction nucleotides: 3. Germline values: CDR1 MNHEY, CDR2 SMNVEV (reference sequence). Written as DNA, the CDR3 is TGTGCCAGCAGTTTAAGGGACAGGGCTTACGAGCAGTACTTC. Amino acids: CASSLRDRAYEQYF.

This clone was picked up a small number of times. This chain joins TRBV7-9 and TRBJ1-1, with 8 bases identical to TRBD1. From germline, CDR1 is SEHNR and CDR2 FQNEAQ (reference sequence). This CDR3 is built from 13 residues. Unmatched junction bases numbered 0, after V lost 5 bases and J lost 1 base. The CDR3 is CASSGQGNTEAFF. The CDR3 DNA sequence: TGTGCCAGCAGCGGACAGGGGAACACTGAAGCTTTCTTT.

A remark on this clone: One end of the junction fails to match germline, which may point to a read error. This chain joins TRBV11-3 and TRBJ1-1; 7 bases align to TRBD1. Germline V CDR1 and CDR2: SGHNT, YENEEA. CDR3 length: 14 residues. CDR3 loop: CASSSQQGNAEAFF. The CDR3 coding sequence is TGTGCCAGCAGCTCACAACAGGGGAACGCTGAAGCTTTCTTT. Full variable domain (remainder filled in from reference TRBV11-3 and TRBJ1-1): EAGVVQSPRYKIIEKKQPVAFWCNPISGHNTLYWYLQNLGQGPELLIRYENEEAVDDSQLPKDRFSAERLKGVDSTLKIQPAELGDSAVYLCASSSQQGNAEAFFGQGTRLTVV.

V is TRBV6-1 and J is TRBJ2-3; D remains ambiguous. CDR3 size: 15 residues. Germline assignment: CDR1 MNHNS and CDR2 SASEGT. V was clipped by 3 bases and J by 6 bases, with 16 bases between them. The CDR3 region is CASSDWIAAGDTQYF. For the CDR3, the DNA is TGTGCCAGCAGTGATTGGATCGCCGCCGGGGATACGCAGTATTTT.

This clone appeared a few times. The chain links TRBV21-1 to TRBJ1-1; the D call of TRBD1 is as the table states it, not checked on the DNA. TRBV21-1 is a pseudogene segment. The CDR3 is made up of 15 amino acids. The CDR3 DNA is TGTGCCAGCAGCACTCAAGGGGGCGCGAACACTGAAGCTTTCTTT. Protein sequence: CASSTQGGANTEAFF.

This rearrangement joins TRBV5-4 to TRBJ2-7; TRBD1 matches at 9 bases. Germline V gives CDR1 SGHNT, CDR2 YYREEE (reference sequence). Trimming removed 2 bases from V and 4 bases from J; junction bases left unmatched: 7. The CDR3 sequence is 15 residues long. CDR3: CASSFSGTGLYEQYF. CDR3 nucleotides: TGTGCCAGCAGCTTCTCCGGGACAGGGCTTTACGAGCAGTACTTC.

The chain couples TRBV10-3 to TRBJ1-4; TRBD1 might be the D (5 bases). Trimming stripped 10 bases from V and 8 bases from J, with 8 bases between. This CDR3 has 10 amino acids. Germline loops: CDR1 ENHRY, CDR2 SYGVKD. The CDR3 region has the DNA TGTGCCACCTACAGGGAAAAACTGTTTTTT. Its protein product is CATYREKLFF.

A few counts support this clone. J is TRBJ2-3 and V is TRBV10-2; TRBD2 is a possible D gene (6 bases). From germline, CDR1 is WSHSY and CDR2 SAAADI. This CDR3 is 15 amino acids long. The V end lost 5 bases, the J end lost 5 bases, and 17 bases lay between the germline ends. The CDR3 sequence: CASSLAAMTRDTQYF. DNA for the CDR3: TGCGCCAGCAGTCTCGCGGCCATGACTAGAGATACGCAGTATTTT.

The rearrangement joins TRBV5-1 to TRBJ1-3; a possible D gene is TRBD1 (5 bases). V gave up 3 bases and J gave up 2 bases, with 15 bases separating them. Germline CDR1 reads SGHRS; CDR2 reads YFSETQ. The CDR3 is 16 amino acids. This chain's CDR3 is CASSYAPGGPGNTIYF. CDR3 coding DNA: TGCGCCAGCAGCTACGCCCCCGGGGGACCTGGAAACACCATATATTTT. Supplemented by reference TRBV5-1 and TRBJ1-3, the full variable domain reads KAGVTQTPRYLIKTRGQQVTLSCSPISGHRSVSWYQQTPGQGLQFLFEYFSETQRNKGNFPGRFSGRQFSNSRSEMNVSTLELGDSALYLCASSYAPGGPGNTIYFGEGSWLTVV.

The V gene is TRBV9, the J gene TRBJ1-2; D is possibly TRBD1 (6 bases). This CDR3 is built from 14 residues. V was cut by 1 base and J by 5 bases, with 12 bases left in between. Germline V gene data show CDR1 as SGDLS and CDR2 as YYNGEE. Here the CDR3 reads CASSVTRTVYGYTF. CDR3 nucleotide sequence: TGTGCCAGCAGCGTAACCCGGACAGTTTATGGCTACACCTTC.